These 26 T cell receptor beta chains were sequenced from one sample in a study of shared clonotypes between healthy human individuals (dated by TCRdb to the early 2020s). The library was generated by the immunoSEQ multiplex PCR assay. TCRdb took over this immuneACCESS table, retaining in-frame rearrangements with V and J assigned. Such tables are incomplete; in checked studies, under half of the missing clones stem from an unresolved V gene, and the remainder is unexplained. The sample contains about 2.4 million clones, 90% to 95% of them found a single time. The ten largest clonotypes hold 0.36% of the sample. The specimen was naive CD4+ T cells from PBMCs. The meaning of the sample's cell subset or site label: CD45RA+ positively selected. All receptors derive from a man between 18 and 35 years old in good health. Some clones in this sample may be carry-over from other donors' samples.

The chain has TRBV5-1 and TRBJ2-2; TRBD2 aligns across 11 bases. V was pared by 2 bases and J by 1 base, with 4 bases of the junction left unmatched. CDR1 is SGHRS and CDR2 is YFSETQ in the germline V gene. The CDR3 length is 17 residues. CDR3: CASSFLAGGRNTGELFF. The CDR3 bases are TGCGCCAGCAGCTTCCTAGCGGGAGGTCGGAACACCGGGGAGCTGTTTTTT.

V is TRBV7-2 and J is TRBJ2-2, with 8 bases lining up with TRBD2. CDR1 and CDR2 (germline): SGHTA, FQGNSA. The V segment lost 5 bases and the J segment 5 bases; nucleotides outside the gene matches: 10. The CDR3 is made up of 16 amino acids. The CDR3 is CASSNPPGGGTGELFF. The CDR3 nucleotides read TGTGCCAGCAGCAATCCTCCCGGGGGGGGGACCGGGGAGCTGTTTTTT.

The chain is built from TRBV4-3 and TRBJ2-5, with TRBD1 matching 7 bases. The V gene's germline CDR1 is LGHNA and CDR2 YSLEER. V was pared by 4 bases and J by 5 bases, with 13 bases of the junction left unmatched. The CDR3 is made up of 16 amino acids. The CDR3 sequence: CASSREGAIVWETQYF. As DNA, the CDR3 is TGCGCCAGCAGCCGTGAGGGGGCAATCGTGTGGGAGACCCAGTACTTC.

This chain joins TRBV28 and TRBJ2-1; a possible D gene is TRBD1 (6 bases). The CDR3 runs 13 residues. The germline V and J ends were trimmed by 3 bases and 4 bases, with 7 bases remaining between them. The germline CDR1 and CDR2 sequences are MDHEN and SYDVKM. The DNA of the CDR3 is TGTGCCAGCAGTTTGGGACATTACAATGAGCAGTTCTTC. This sequence encodes CASSLGHYNEQFF. Full variable domain (missing parts from reference TRBV28 and TRBJ2-1): DVKVTQSSRYLVKRTGEKVFLECVQDMDHENMFWYRQDPGLGLRLIYFSYDVKMKEKGDIPEGYSVSREKKERFSLILESASTNQTSMYLCASSLGHYNEQFFGPGTRLTVL.

The CDR3 here is CARRLTGVGSPLHF. The CDR3 region has the DNA TGTGCCAGAAGACTGACAGGGGTAGGGTCACCCCTCCACTTT. The rearrangement links TRBV6-5 to TRBJ1-6, with TRBD1 identical over 8 bases. The CDR3 totals 14 residues. Losses at the gene ends were 9 bases for V and 10 bases for J; bases not matched to a gene: 11. CDR1 and CDR2 from the germline V gene are MNHEY and SVGAGI.

The rearrangement links TRBV5-1 to TRBJ2-1, with TRBD1 as a possible D gene (6 bases). Germline lookup yields CDR1 SGHRS and CDR2 YFSETQ. Trimming stripped 2 bases from V and 5 bases from J, with 14 bases between. The CDR3 extends over 15 amino acids. In DNA form, the CDR3 reads TGCGCCAGCAGCTTTGTGGCAGGGGCTGACAATGAGCAGTTCTTC. Protein sequence: CASSFVAGADNEQFF.

A remark on this clone: Other DNA sequences in this specimen translate into the identical CDR3. This rearrangement joins TRBV11-1 to TRBJ2-3; 13 positions agree with TRBD2. In germline, CDR1 is SGHAT, CDR2 FQDESV (reference sequence). The CDR3 consists of 16 residues. Trimming took 4 bases from V and 0 from J; bases not matched to a gene: 1. The CDR3 sequence: CASSSGLAGSTDTQYF. The CDR3 nucleotides read TGTGCCAGCAGCTCGGGACTAGCGGGGAGCACAGATACGCAGTATTTT.

The chain is built from TRBV6-1 and TRBJ2-2; D may correspond to TRBD1 or TRBD2 (6 bases each). The V gene lost 6 bases and the J gene lost 6 bases, with 11 bases spanning the gap. This CDR3 is built from 13 residues. Germline assignment: CDR1 MNHNS and CDR2 SASEGT. The CDR3 DNA is TGTGCCAGCAGCGGGGGCCCTCCCGGGGAGCTGTTTTTT. Translated: CASSGGPPGELFF.

The CDR3 DNA sequence: TGTGCCAGCAGCTCGCACCGACTGGATGCCTACGAGCAGTACTTC. Protein product: CASSSHRLDAYEQYF. The chain joins TRBV6-5 to TRBJ2-7; no firm D call. Germline V lookup: CDR1 MNHEY, CDR2 SVGAGI. The CDR3 extends over 15 amino acids. Between the trimmed V and J ends, which lost 6 bases and 2 bases, there was a span of 17 bases.

A single count supports this clone. The chain is built from TRBV1 and TRBJ2-7. TRBV1 is classified as a pseudogene. The CDR3 totals 15 residues. CDR3 nucleotides: TGCACCAGCAGCCAGGCCCGGGACCGCCCCTACGAGCAGTACTTC. It yields the protein CTSSQARDRPYEQYF.

This clone was observed once. V and J are TRBV14 and TRBJ2-7, with TRBD1 as a possible D gene (5 bases). There are 15 residues in the CDR3. Trimming took 1 base from V and 5 from J, leaving 15 bases between them. In germline, CDR1 is SGHDN, CDR2 FVKESK. This CDR3 reads CASSQVGPGVDEQYF. DNA for the CDR3: TGTGCCAGCAGCCAAGTGGGGCCTGGGGTGGACGAGCAGTACTTC.

This chain joins TRBV4-1 and TRBJ1-2, with 9 positions matching TRBD1. This CDR3 comprises 17 residues. The V gene end was trimmed by 0 bases and the J gene end by 1 base; junction bases not matched to a gene: 6. The germline V gene has CDR1 MGHRA and CDR2 YSYEKL. The CDR3 DNA sequence: TGCGCCAGCAGCCAAGATTTAGGGACAGGGTTTAACTATGGCTACACCTTC. It specifies CASSQDLGTGFNYGYTF.

The chain recombines TRBV5-4 with TRBJ2-1; 10 bases are a match to TRBD2. The CDR3 length is 14 residues. J was trimmed by 8 bases and V by 3 bases; bases with no gene match: 5. The germline CDR1 and CDR2 sequences are SGHNT and YYREEE (reference sequence). CDR3: CASSYGTSAYEQFF. The CDR3 nucleotides read TGTGCCAGCAGCTACGGGACTAGCGCCTATGAGCAGTTCTTC.

The CDR3 DNA follows: TGCAGCGTTGCGGAGGGAAGGACCTATAATTCACCCCTCCACTTT. This translates into CSVAEGRTYNSPLHF. The rearrangement uses TRBV29-1 and TRBJ1-6, with no clear D. Per the germline V gene, CDR1 is SQVTM and CDR2 is ANQGSEA. Trimming shortened V by 4 bases and J by 2 bases, and 12 bases separated the two germline ends. The CDR3 consists of 15 residues.

The rearrangement joins TRBV23-1 to TRBJ2-2; 10 bases are a match to TRBD1. TRBV23-1 is sorted into the ORF group, with uncertain function. V shed 4 bases, J shed 2 bases, and the junction held 4 bases outside the gene matches. The CDR3 consists of 16 residues. CDR3 sequence reads: CASSPGQGDNTGELFF. For the CDR3, the DNA is TGCGCCAGCAGTCCCGGACAGGGGGATAACACCGGGGAGCTGTTTTTT.

This chain joins TRBV7-2 and TRBJ2-7, with 8 bases lining up with TRBD1. After removal of 1 base from V and 6 bases from J, the junction contained 5 bases not matched to a gene. CDR3 size: 14 residues. Germline CDR1 and CDR2: SGHTA and FQGNSA. In DNA, the CDR3 is TGTGCCAGCAGCTTAGTCGGGACAGGACTCGAGCAGTACTTC. It is translated as CASSLVGTGLEQYF.

The chain links TRBV7-9 to TRBJ2-5; D is possibly TRBD1 or TRBD2 (5 bases each). Germline V lookup: CDR1 SEHNR, CDR2 FQNEAQ (reference sequence). This CDR3 spans 16 amino acids. V was pared by 2 bases and J by 3 bases, with 16 bases between. CDR3 sequence reads: CASSLLSPWGKETQYF. CDR3 sequence (DNA): TGTGCCAGCAGCTTATTGTCCCCCTGGGGGAAAGAGACCCAGTACTTC.

The V and J genes are TRBV5-6 and TRBJ2-1, with 9 bases matching TRBD2. With V trimmed by 2 bases and J by 5 bases, 14 bases remained unmatched. Per germline, CDR1 SGHDT and CDR2 YYEEEE. The CDR3 has 18 amino acids. This CDR3 reads CASSLRLSSGRPNNEQFF. CDR3 coding DNA: TGTGCCAGCAGCTTAAGACTCTCCAGCGGGAGGCCTAACAATGAGCAGTTCTTC.

As for this clone: The same CDR3 is also encoded by other DNA sequences in this sample. The chain combines TRBV5-1 with TRBJ1-1; tentatively, D is TRBD1 (6 bases). V dropped 3 bases and J dropped 1 base, with 7 bases sitting between them. CDR1 SGHRS and CDR2 YFSETQ come from the germline V gene. The CDR3 has 13 amino acids. In nucleotides, the CDR3 is TGCGCCAGCAGCTCGGGACAGAACACTGAAGCTTTCTTT. Its translation: CASSSGQNTEAFF.

The gene calls are TRBV5-1 and TRBJ2-1, with 7 positions matching TRBD2. Germline loops: CDR1 SGHRS, CDR2 YFSETQ. After removal of 0 bases from V and 3 bases from J, the junction contained 3 bases not matched to a gene. CDR3 length equals 15 residues. CDR3 amino acids: CASSLAGRNYNEQFF. The CDR3 bases are TGCGCCAGCAGCTTGGCCGGGAGGAACTACAATGAGCAGTTCTTC. Complete variable domain (other parts from reference TRBV5-1 and TRBJ2-1): KAGVTQTPRYLIKTRGQQVTLSCSPISGHRSVSWYQQTPGQGLQFLFEYFSETQRNKGNFPGRFSGRQFSNSRSEMNVSTLELGDSALYLCASSLAGRNYNEQFFGPGTRLTVL.

J is TRBJ2-5 and V is TRBV28; a weak D match, TRBD1 (6 bases). Trimming cost V 5 bases and J 7 bases, with 17 bases left between them. Germline V gives CDR1 MDHEN, CDR2 SYDVKM. The CDR3 contains 14 residues. The CDR3, as DNA: TGTGCCAGCAGTCAGAGGGGGACCCGGGGGACCCAGTACTTC. Its translation: CASSQRGTRGTQYF.

The genes are TRBV6-1 and TRBJ1-1; the D is unclear. V lost 2 bases and J lost 8, with 6 bases in between. The CDR3 has 11 amino acids. Germline CDR1 and CDR2: MNHNS and SASEGT. CDR3 sequence (DNA): TGTGCCAGCAGTGAATACAGCGAAGCTTTCTTT. This gives the protein CASSEYSEAFF.

V usage is TRBV10-1 and J usage is TRBJ2-2, with TRBD2 matching over 8 bases. Germline V gives CDR1 WNHNN, CDR2 SYGVQD (reference sequence). The CDR3 spans 15 residues. Germline trimming cut 4 bases from V and 1 base from J; bases unmatched to any gene: 2. The CDR3 here is CASSVLAGNTGELFF. The CDR3 coding sequence is TGCGCCAGCAGTGTTCTAGCGGGGAACACCGGGGAGCTGTTTTTT.

In its sample, this clone was seen once. V gene TRBV6-5 combines with J gene TRBJ2-1; D gene unclear. Germline V gene data show CDR1 as MNHEY and CDR2 as SVGAGI. Trimming cost V 7 bases and J 3 bases, with 10 bases left between them. The CDR3 length is 13 residues. CDR3 loop: CASTFGRYNEQFF. The DNA of the CDR3 is TGTGCCAGCACCTTCGGCCGCTACAATGAGCAGTTCTTC.

CDR3 DNA sequence: TGTGCCAGCAGCCCGGAGGGGGACACTGAAGCTTTCTTT. It translates to CASSPEGDTEAFF. This chain uses TRBV7-9 with TRBJ1-1; D perhaps matches TRBD1 (6 bases). This CDR3 spans 13 amino acids. The V gene lost 5 bases and the J gene lost 3 bases, with 10 bases spanning the gap. CDR1 and CDR2 (germline): SEHNR, FQNEAQ (reference sequence). Full variable domain (remainder filled in from reference TRBV7-9 and TRBJ1-1): DTGVSQNPRHKITKRGQNVTFRCDPISEHNRLYWYRQTLGQGPEFLTYFQNEAQLEKSRLLSDRFSAERPKGSFSTLEIQRTEQGDSAMYLCASSPEGDTEAFFGQGTRLTVV.

This sequence joins TRBV9 and TRBJ2-7, with D possibly matching TRBD2 (5 bases). Looked up from germline, CDR1 is SGDLS and CDR2 is YYNGEE. There are 13 residues in the CDR3. Trimming took 0 bases from V and 4 from J, leaving 8 bases between them. As DNA, the CDR3 is TGTGCCAGCAGCGTAGGAGCGGATTACGAGCAGTACTTC. This codes for CASSVGADYEQYF.